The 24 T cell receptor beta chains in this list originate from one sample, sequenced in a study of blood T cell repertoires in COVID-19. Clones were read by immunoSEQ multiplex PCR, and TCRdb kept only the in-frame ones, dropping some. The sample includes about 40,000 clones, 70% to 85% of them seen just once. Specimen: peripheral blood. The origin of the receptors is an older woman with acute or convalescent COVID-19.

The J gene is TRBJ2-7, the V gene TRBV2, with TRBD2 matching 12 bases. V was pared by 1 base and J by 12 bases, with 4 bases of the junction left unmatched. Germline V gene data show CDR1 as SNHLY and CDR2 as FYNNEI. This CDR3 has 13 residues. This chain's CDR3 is CASSEGLAGVGYF. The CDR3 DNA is TGTGCCAGCAGTGAAGGACTAGCGGGAGTAGGGTACTTC.

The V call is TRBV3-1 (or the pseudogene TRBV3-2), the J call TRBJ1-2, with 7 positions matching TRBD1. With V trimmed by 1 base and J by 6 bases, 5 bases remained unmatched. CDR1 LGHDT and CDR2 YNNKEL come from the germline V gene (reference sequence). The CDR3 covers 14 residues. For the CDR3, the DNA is TGTGCCAGCAGCCAAGGTTTAGGGACAGATGGCTACACCTTC. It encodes CASSQGLGTDGYTF.

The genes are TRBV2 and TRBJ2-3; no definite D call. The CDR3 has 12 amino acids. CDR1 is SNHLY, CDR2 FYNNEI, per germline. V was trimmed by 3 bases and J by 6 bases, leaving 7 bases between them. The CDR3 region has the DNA TGTGCCAGCAGTGAGCTAGAGGATACGCAGTATTTT. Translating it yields CASSELEDTQYF.

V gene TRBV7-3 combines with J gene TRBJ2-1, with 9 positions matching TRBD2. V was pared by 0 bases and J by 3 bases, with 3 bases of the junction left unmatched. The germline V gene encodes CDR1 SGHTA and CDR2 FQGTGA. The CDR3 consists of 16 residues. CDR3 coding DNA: TGTGCCAGCAGCTTAACCGGGACTAGCTTCTACAATGAGCAGTTCTTC. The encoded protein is CASSLTGTSFYNEQFF.

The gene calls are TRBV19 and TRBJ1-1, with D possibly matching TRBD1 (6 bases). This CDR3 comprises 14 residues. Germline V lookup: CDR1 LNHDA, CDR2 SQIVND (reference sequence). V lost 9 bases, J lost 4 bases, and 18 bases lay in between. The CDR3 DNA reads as TGTGCCAGCTCCGGGAGGTCAGGGGTCACTGAAGCTTTCTTT. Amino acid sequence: CASSGRSGVTEAFF.

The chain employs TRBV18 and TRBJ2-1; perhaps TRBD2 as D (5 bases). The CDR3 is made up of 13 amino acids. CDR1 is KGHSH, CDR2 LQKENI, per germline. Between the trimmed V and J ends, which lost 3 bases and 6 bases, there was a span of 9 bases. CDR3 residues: CASSPLLANEQFF. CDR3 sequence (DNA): TGTGCCAGCTCACCCCTCCTAGCCAATGAGCAGTTCTTC.

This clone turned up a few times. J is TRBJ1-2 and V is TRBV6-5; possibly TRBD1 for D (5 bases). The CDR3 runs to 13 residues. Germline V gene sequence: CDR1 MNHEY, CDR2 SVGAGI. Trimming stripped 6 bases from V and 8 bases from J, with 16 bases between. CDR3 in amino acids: CASRTQGFRGYTF. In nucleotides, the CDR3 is TGTGCCAGCAGGACCCAGGGATTCCGCGGCTACACCTTC.

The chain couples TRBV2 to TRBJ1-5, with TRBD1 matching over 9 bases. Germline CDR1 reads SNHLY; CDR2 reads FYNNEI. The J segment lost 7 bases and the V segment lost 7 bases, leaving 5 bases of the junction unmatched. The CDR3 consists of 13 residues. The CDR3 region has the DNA TGTGCCAGCATCATGGACAGGGGCCAGCCCCAGCATTTT. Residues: CASIMDRGQPQHF. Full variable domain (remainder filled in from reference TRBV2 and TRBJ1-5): EPEVTQTPSHQVTQMGQEVILRCVPISNHLYFYWYRQILGQKVEFLVSFYNNEISEKSEIFDDQFSVERPDGSNFTLKIRSTKLEDSAMYFCASIMDRGQPQHFGDGTRLSIL.

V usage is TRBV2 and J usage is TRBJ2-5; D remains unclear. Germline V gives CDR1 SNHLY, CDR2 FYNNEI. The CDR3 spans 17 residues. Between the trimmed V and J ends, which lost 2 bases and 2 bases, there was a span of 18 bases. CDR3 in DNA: TGTGCCAGCAGTGAATGGCTCCTAGGCATAGAACAAGAGACCCAGTACTTC. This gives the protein CASSEWLLGIEQETQYF. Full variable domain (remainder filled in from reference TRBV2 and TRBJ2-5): EPEVTQTPSHQVTQMGQEVILRCVPISNHLYFYWYRQILGQKVEFLVSFYNNEISEKSEIFDDQFSVERPDGSNFTLKIRSTKLEDSAMYFCASSEWLLGIEQETQYFGPGTRLLVL.

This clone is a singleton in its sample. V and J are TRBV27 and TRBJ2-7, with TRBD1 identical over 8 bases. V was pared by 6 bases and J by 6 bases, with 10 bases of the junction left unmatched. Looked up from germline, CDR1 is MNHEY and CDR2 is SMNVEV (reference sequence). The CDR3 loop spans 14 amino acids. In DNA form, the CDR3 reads TGTGCCAGCAGAAAGTGGGGACAGGAGGGCGAGCAGTACTTC. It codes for CASRKWGQEGEQYF.

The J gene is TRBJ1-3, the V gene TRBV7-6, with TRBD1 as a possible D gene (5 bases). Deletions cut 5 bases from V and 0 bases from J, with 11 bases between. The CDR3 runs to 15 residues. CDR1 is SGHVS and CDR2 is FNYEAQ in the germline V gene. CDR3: CASSGEGLSGNTIYF. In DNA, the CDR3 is TGTGCCAGCAGCGGGGAGGGACTCTCTGGAAACACCATATATTTT. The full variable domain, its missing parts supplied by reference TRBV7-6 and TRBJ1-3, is GAGVSQSPRYKVTKRGQDVALRCDPISGHVSLYWYRQALGQGPEFLTYFNYEAQQDKSGLPNDRFSAERPEGSISTLTIQRTEQRDSAMYRCASSGEGLSGNTIYFGEGSWLTVV.

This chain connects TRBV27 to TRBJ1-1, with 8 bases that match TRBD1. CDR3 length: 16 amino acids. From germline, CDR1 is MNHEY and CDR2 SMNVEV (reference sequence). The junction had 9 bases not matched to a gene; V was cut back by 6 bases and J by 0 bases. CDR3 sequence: CASRAGQVAMNTEAFF. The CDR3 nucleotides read TGTGCCAGCAGAGCGGGACAGGTGGCCATGAACACTGAAGCTTTCTTT.

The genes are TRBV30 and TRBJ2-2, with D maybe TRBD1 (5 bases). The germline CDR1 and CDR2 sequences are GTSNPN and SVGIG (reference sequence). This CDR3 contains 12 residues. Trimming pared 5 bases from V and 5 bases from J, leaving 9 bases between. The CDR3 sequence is CAWGRGTGELFF. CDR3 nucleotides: TGTGCCTGGGGTAGGGGTACCGGGGAGCTGTTTTTT.

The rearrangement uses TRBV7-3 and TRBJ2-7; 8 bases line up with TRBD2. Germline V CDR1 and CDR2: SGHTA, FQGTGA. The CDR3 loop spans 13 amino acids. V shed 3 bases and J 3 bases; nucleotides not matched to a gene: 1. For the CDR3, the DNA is TGTGCCAGCAGCTTCCTAGCGGGCTACGAGCAGTACTTC. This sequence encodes CASSFLAGYEQYF.

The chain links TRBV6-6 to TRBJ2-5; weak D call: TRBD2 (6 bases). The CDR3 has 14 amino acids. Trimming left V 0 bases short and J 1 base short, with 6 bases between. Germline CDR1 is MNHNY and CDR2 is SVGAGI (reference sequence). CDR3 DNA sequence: TGTGCCAGCAGTTACTCGACTAGCCAAGAGACCCAGTACTTC. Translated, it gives CASSYSTSQETQYF.

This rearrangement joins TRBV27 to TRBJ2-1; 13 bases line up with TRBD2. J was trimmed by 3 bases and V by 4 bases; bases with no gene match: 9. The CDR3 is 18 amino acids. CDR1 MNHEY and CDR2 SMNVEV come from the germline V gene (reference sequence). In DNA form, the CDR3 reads TGTGCCAGCAGTTCTGGACTAGCGGGGGTTCGAGGCTACAATGAGCAGTTCTTC. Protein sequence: CASSSGLAGVRGYNEQFF.

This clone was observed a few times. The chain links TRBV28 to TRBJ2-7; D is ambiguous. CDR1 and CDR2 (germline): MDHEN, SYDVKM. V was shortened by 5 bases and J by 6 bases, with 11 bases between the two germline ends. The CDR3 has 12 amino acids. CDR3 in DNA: TGTGCCAGCAGTCCCCTAACGTCCGAGCAGTACTTC. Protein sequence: CASSPLTSEQYF.

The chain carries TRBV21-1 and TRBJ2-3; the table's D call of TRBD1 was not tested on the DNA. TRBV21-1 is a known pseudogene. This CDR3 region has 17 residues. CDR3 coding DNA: TGTGCCAGCAGCAGACTAGCAAGGACAGGGGTGGCAGATACGCAGTATTTT. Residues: CASSRLARTGVADTQYF.

CDR3 in amino acids: CASSLGGGGTDTQYF. CDR3 in DNA: TGTGCCAGCAGCTTAGGCGGGGGGGGGACAGATACGCAGTATTTT. The chain couples TRBV7-9 to TRBJ2-3, with 9 bases aligning to TRBD2. The length of the CDR3 is 15 residues. The V and J ends lost 1 base and 3 bases, in that order; junction bases with no gene match: 2. Germline CDR1 SEHNR, CDR2 FQNEAQ (reference sequence).

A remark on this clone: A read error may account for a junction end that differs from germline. CDR3 DNA: TGTGCCACCAGTGAAACAGGGGGCAACCAGCCCCAGCATTTT. Residues: CATSETGGNQPQHF. The V call is TRBV24-1, the J call TRBJ1-5; 9 bases line up with TRBD1. CDR1 and CDR2 from the germline V gene are KGHDR and SFDVKD. This CDR3 has 14 amino acids.

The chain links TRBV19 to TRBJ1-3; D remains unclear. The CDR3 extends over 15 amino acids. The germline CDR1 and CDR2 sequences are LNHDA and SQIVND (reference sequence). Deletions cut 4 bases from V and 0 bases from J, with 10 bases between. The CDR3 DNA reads TGTGCCAGTAGTACACAGCCCTTCTCTGGAAACACCATATATTTT. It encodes CASSTQPFSGNTIYF.

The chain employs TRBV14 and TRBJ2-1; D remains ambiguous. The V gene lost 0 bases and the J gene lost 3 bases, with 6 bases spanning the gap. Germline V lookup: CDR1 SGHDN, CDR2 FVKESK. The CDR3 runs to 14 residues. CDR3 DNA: TGTGCCAGCAGCCAAGATCGCAGCTACAATGAGCAGTTCTTC. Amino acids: CASSQDRSYNEQFF.

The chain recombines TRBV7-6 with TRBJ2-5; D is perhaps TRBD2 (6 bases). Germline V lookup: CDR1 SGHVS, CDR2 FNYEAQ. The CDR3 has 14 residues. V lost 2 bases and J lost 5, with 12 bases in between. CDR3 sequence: CASSLFNGGETQYF. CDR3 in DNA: TGTGCCAGCAGCTTATTTAACGGGGGTGAGACCCAGTACTTC.

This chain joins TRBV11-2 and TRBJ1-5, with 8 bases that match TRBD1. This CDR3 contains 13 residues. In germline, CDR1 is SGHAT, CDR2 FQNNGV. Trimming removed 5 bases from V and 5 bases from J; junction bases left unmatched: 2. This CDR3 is CASSQDRDQPQHF. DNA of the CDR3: TGTGCCAGCAGCCAGGACAGGGATCAGCCCCAGCATTTT.